The rows below give T cell receptor beta chains drawn from one sample of a study of cytomegalovirus exposure and HLA in healthy donors. Repertoires were generated with immunoSEQ multiplex PCR, while TCRdb's copy carries only in-frame clones and drops some. Of over 200,000 clones in the sample, about 90% are singletons; the top ten hold just under 3%. Sequencing input: PBMCs. The receptor source for this set is a woman aged 18-35 years in good health and CMV-seronegative. Both conserved end residues are part of each CDR3. D genes are given only for firm matches. Clone size is stated in some rows and not others, as once, few, many or a class when expanded.

J gene	D gene	CDR3 length	V gene	clone size	CDR3 protein	CDR3 DNA
TRBJ2-7	TRBD2	19	TRBV19	NA	CASSIDLLGSSGGSYEQYF	TGTGCCAGTAGTATAGATCTGCTGGGCTCTAGCGGGGGCTCCTACGAGCAGTACTTC
TRBJ2-6	NA	17	TRBV2	NA	CASMSPASLSGANVLTF	TGTGCCAGCATGTCCCCCGCGTCCCTCTCTGGGGCCAACGTCCTGACTTTC
TRBJ2-2	TRBD2	14	TRBV2	NA	CASRWGRGSGELFF	TGTGCCAGCAGATGGGGGAGGGGTTCCGGGGAGCTGTTTTTT
TRBJ1-1	TRBD1	15	TRBV2	NA	CATTRGTGGDTEAFF	TGTGCCACCACACGGGGGACAGGGGGCGACACTGAAGCTTTCTTT
TRBJ1-1	TRBD1	14	TRBV2	NA	CASSADREGTEAFF	TGTGCCAGCAGTGCTGACAGGGAAGGAACTGAAGCTTTCTTT
TRBJ2-5	NA	13	TRBV6-5	NA	CASSYSRAETQYF	TGTGCCAGCAGTTACTCCAGGGCAGAGACCCAGTACTTC
TRBJ2-5	TRBD2	14	TRBV5-1	NA	CASSFSGKQETQYF	TGCGCCAGCAGCTTTAGCGGGAAGCAAGAGACCCAGTACTTC
TRBJ2-2	TRBD1	16	TRBV18	NA	CASSPIGTEFTGELFF	TGTGCCAGCTCACCGATTGGGACAGAGTTCACCGGGGAGCTGTTTTTT
TRBJ2-7	NA	12	TRBV6-1	NA	CASSGPPYEQYF	TGTGCCAGCTCAGGGCCCCCCTACGAGCAGTACTTC
TRBJ1-2	NA	13	TRBV28	NA	CASSLTEDYGYTF	TGTGCCAGCAGTCTGACAGAAGACTATGGCTACACCTTC
TRBJ1-1	NA	14	TRBV5-1	NA	CASSLARGRTEAFF	TGCGCCAGCAGCTTGGCGAGGGGGAGAACTGAAGCTTTCTTT
TRBJ2-7	NA	14	TRBV7-2	NA	CASSLGRSSYEQYF	TGTGCCAGCAGCTTAGGGAGGAGTTCCTACGAGCAGTACTTC
TRBJ1-1	TRBD1	14	TRBV7-2	NA	CASSFYRGRTEAFF	TGTGCCAGCAGCTTTTACAGGGGGCGGACTGAAGCTTTCTTT
TRBJ2-3	NA	13	TRBV6-5	once	CASSLLLGDTQYF	TGTGCCAGCAGCCTCCTCCTCGGAGATACGCAGTATTTT
TRBJ2-7	TRBD2	13	TRBV7-7	NA	CASSLGLGGEQYF	TGTGCTAGCAGCTTGGGACTAGGAGGTGAGCAGTACTTC
TRBJ2-2	TRBD2	15	TRBV5-1	once	CASNDLAGRTGELFF	TGCGCCAGCAACGATTTAGCGGGACGCACCGGGGAGCTGTTTTTT
TRBJ2-7	NA	16	TRBV2	NA	CASSDFLGHGPYEQYF	TGTGCCAGCAGCGATTTTTTAGGACACGGACCCTACGAGCAGTACTTC
TRBJ2-3	TRBD1	17	TRBV9	once	CASSVAPAGGVGDTQYF	TGTGCCAGCAGCGTAGCTCCGGCAGGGGGCGTTGGAGATACGCAGTATTTT
TRBJ1-5	NA	15	TRBV27	NA	CASSLSGRGNQPQHF	TGTGCCAGCAGTTTATCGGGCAGAGGCAATCAGCCCCAGCATTTT
TRBJ2-1	TRBD1	15	TRBV30	once	CAWSALGGEGHEQFF	TGTGCCTGGAGTGCCCTAGGGGGCGAGGGCCATGAGCAGTTCTTC
TRBJ1-1	TRBD1	14	TRBV9	NA	CASSMLQGSTEAFF	TGTGCCAGCAGCATGCTACAGGGGTCCACTGAAGCTTTCTTT
TRBJ2-7	NA	12	TRBV18	once	CASSGGVYEQYF	TGTGCCAGCTCAGGGGGCGTATACGAGCAGTACTTC